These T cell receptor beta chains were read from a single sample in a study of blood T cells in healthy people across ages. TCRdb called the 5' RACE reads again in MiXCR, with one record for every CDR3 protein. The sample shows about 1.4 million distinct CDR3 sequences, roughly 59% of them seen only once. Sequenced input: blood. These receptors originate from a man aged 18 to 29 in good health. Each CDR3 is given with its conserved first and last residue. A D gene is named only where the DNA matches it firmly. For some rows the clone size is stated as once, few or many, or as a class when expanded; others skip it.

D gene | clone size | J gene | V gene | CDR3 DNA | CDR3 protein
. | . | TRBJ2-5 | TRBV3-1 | TGTGCCAGCAGCCAAGGGACCCGATATCAAGAGACCCAGTACTTC | CASSQGTRYQETQYF
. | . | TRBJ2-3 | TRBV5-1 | TGCGCCAGCAGCCCAAAGGTGGGTCGCACCACAGATACGCAGTATTTT | CASSPKVGRTTDTQYF
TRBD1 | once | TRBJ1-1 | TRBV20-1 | TGCAGTGCCCGATGGGACAGAACTGAAGCTTTCTTT | CSARWDRTEAFF
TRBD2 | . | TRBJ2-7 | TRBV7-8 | TGTGCCAGCAGCTTAGACCCTAGCGGGATCTTATACGAGCAGTACTTC | CASSLDPSGILYEQYF
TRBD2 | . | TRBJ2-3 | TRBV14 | TGTGCCAGCAGCCAAGGGTCTCGCGGGAGGACGCAGTATTTT | CASSQGSRGRTQYF
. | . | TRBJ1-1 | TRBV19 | TGTGCCAGTAGTTGGGGGCCAGGAACGACTGAAGCTTTCTTT | CASSWGPGTTEAFF
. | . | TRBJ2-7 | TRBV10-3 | TGTGCCATCAGTGAGACTAGTGGTGGTTACGAGCAGTACTTC | CAISETSGGYEQYF
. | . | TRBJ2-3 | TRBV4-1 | TGCGCCAGCAGCGTCCTTGGGGACCCTAGCACAGATACGCAGTATTTT | CASSVLGDPSTDTQYF
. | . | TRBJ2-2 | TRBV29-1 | TGCAGCGTTACCCCAAGACCCGGGGAGCTGTTTTTT | CSVTPRPGELFF
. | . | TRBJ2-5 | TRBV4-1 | TGCGCCAGCAGCCAAGCGCATCTAGAGACCCAGTACTTC | CASSQAHLETQYF
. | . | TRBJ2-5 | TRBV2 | TGTGGCAGCAGTGAAGCAGAGCAGTACTTC | CGSSEAEQYF
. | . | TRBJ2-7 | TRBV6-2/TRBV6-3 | TGTGCCAGCAGTTACTCTGACCGGGACCGGAGCTCCTACGAGCAGTACTTC | CASSYSDRDRSSYEQYF
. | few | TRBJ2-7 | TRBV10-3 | TGTGCCATCAGTGAGACCTACTACGAGCAGTACTTC | CAISETYYEQYF
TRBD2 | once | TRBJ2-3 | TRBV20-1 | TGCAGTGCTTCCGGGACTAGCTTATCTTTCCCAGATACGCAGTATTTT | CSASGTSLSFPDTQYF
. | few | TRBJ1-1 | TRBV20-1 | TGCAGTGCCCTGGGGCACGGGGGCAGAGTCACTGAAGCTTTCTTT | CSALGHGGRVTEAFF
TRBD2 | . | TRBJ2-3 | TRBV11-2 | TGTGCCAGCAGCTTTGGACTAGGGGCAGATACGCAGTATTTT | CASSFGLGADTQYF
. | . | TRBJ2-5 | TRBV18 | TGTGCCAGCTCACCACAGGGACTTCCGCAAGAGACCCAGTACTTC | CASSPQGLPQETQYF
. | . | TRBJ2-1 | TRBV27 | TGTGCCAGCCAGGGGACTTTCTCCTACAATGAGCAGTTCTTC | CASQGTFSYNEQFF
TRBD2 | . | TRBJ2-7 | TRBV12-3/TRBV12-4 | TGTGCCAGCAGATTAGCGGGAGGAATGTACGAGCAGTACTTC | CASRLAGGMYEQYF
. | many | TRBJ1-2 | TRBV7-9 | TGTGCCAGCAGCTTAGAGAACTATGGCTACACCTTC | CASSLENYGYTF
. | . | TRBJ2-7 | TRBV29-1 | TGCAGCGTTGTTGACAGAGGCACCTACGAGCAGTACTTC | CSVVDRGTYEQYF
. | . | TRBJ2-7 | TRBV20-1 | TGCAGTGCCCAGGGTGACTACGAGCAGTACTTC | CSAQGDYEQYF
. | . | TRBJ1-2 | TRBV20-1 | TGCAGTGCTAGGGAACATCCCTCCTATGGCTACACCTTC | CSAREHPSYGYTF
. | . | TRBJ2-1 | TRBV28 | TGTGCCAGCAGTTTTTGGGAGAGTCAGTTCTTC | CASSFWESQFF
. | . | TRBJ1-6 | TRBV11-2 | TGTGCCAGCAGCTCATTCCAGGGGTTTGAATCACCCCTCCACTTT | CASSSFQGFESPLHF
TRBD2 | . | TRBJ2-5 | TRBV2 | TGTGCCAGTAACCGGGGGGGCCATGGAGAGACCCAGTACTTC | CASNRGGHGETQYF
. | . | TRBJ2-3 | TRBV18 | TGTGCCAGCTCACCAGAGACACGTAACACAGATACGCAGTATTTT | CASSPETRNTDTQYF
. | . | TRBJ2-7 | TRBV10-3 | TGTGCCATCAGTGAGTCGTCGTCCAGCTACAATGAGCAGTACTTC | CAISESSSSYNEQYF
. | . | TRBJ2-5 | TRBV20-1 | TGCAGTGCCTCCGGGTGGCGGGGAAATGAAGAGACCCAGTACTTC | CSASGWRGNEETQYF
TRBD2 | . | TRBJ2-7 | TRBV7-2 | TGTGCCAGCAGCTTAGTCCGGCTAGCGGGGAATCCCTACGAGCAGTACTTC | CASSLVRLAGNPYEQYF
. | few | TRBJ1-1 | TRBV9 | TGTGCCAGCAGCGTAGTTTCTTCTGGAAACACTGAAGCTTTCTTT | CASSVVSSGNTEAFF